The table lists the clone carrying this T cell receptor beta chain with a count of one. The germline V gene encodes CDR1 SGHRS and CDR2 YFSETQ. The CDR3 is 15 residues long. Trimming shortened V by 1 base and J by 2 bases, and 12 bases separated the two germline ends. CD8 cells classed as naive were CD45RO-negative and positively selected for CCR7, excluding terminally differentiated effector memory CD45RA+ cells. Profiling relied on immunoSEQ multiplex PCR, and the TCRdb table lists in-frame clones only, not all of them. The sample lists roughly 2,000,000 clones; about 95% were seen once. The data were obtained in a study of shared clonotypes between healthy human individuals.

The receptor comes from a man younger than 35 in good health. This chain connects TRBV5-1 to TRBJ2-5; perhaps TRBD2 as D (6 bases). The sequenced sample consisted of naive CD8+ T cells sorted from blood. In DNA, the CDR3 is TGCGCCAGCAGCTTGTGGGATAGCGGACAAGAGACCCAGTACTTC. Its translation: CASSLWDSGQETQYF. Filled out from reference TRBV5-1 and TRBJ2-5, the complete variable domain reads KAGVTQTPRYLIKTRGQQVTLSCSPISGHRSVSWYQQTPGQGLQFLFEYFSETQRNKGNFPGRFSGRQFSNSRSEMNVSTLELGDSALYLCASSLWDSGQETQYFGPGTRLLVL.